This TCR beta chain was sequenced during a study of T cells in Graves' hyperthyroidism and ophthalmopathy. Study background: Peripheral blood collection took place at initial diagnosis, before any treatment.

There were TCR beta CDR3 regions amplified from RNA transcripts. HTBI primers were employed in a first-round RT-PCR of the TCR CDR3. MiXCR was run by TCRdb on the multiplex PCR reads, yielding one entry per CDR3 protein. The sample includes approximately 740,000 distinct CDR3 sequences, 14% of them seen just once. This clonotype was found many times. The CDR3 length is 14 residues. The V gene's germline CDR1 is KGHSH and CDR2 LQKENI. V was clipped by 3 bases and J by 5 bases, with 13 bases between them. This clonotype was obtained from a woman in her late teens or twenties with Graves' hyperthyroidism. The chain is built from TRBV18 and TRBJ2-5; maybe TRBD1 (7 bases). The sequenced sample was blood. As DNA, the CDR3 is TGTGCCAGCTCACCGGCGGCAGGGGGGGAGACCCAGTACTTC. It codes for CASSPAAGGETQYF.